This T cell receptor (beta chain) was obtained from a study of technical replicates of blood from a few donors. Some clones are missing from TCRdb's copy, which holds only in-frame ones; the method was immunoSEQ multiplex PCR. Of under 95,000 clones listed, about 90% are singletons. V shed 6 bases and J 5 bases; nucleotides not matched to a gene: 6. CDR3 length: 13 residues. Germline V gives CDR1 MNHNY, CDR2 SVGAGI (reference sequence). Sequencing was carried out using T cells isolated from PBMCs. The chain employs TRBV6-6 and TRBJ2-7, with 8 bases matching TRBD1. The receptor comes from a human donor in good health. DNA of the CDR3: TGTGCCAGCAGGGACAGGGTATCCCACGAGCAGTACTTC. Translating gives CASRDRVSHEQYF.